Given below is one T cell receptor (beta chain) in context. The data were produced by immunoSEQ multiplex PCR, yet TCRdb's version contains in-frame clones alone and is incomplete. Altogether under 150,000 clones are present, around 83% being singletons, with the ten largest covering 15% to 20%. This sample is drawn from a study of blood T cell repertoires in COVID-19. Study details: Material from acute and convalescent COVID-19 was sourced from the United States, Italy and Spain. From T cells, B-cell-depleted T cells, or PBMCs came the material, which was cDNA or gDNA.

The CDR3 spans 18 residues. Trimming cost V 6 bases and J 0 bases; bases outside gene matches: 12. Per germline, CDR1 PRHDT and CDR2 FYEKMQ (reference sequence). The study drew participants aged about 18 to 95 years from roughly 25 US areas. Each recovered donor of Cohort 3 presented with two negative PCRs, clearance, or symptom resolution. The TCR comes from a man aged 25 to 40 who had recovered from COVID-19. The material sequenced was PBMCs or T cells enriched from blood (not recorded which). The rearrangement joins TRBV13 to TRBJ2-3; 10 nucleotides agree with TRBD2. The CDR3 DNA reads TGTGCCAGCAGAGTAGTAGCGGGAGGTGATTCTAGCACAGATACGCAGTATTTT. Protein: CASRVVAGGDSSTDTQYF.